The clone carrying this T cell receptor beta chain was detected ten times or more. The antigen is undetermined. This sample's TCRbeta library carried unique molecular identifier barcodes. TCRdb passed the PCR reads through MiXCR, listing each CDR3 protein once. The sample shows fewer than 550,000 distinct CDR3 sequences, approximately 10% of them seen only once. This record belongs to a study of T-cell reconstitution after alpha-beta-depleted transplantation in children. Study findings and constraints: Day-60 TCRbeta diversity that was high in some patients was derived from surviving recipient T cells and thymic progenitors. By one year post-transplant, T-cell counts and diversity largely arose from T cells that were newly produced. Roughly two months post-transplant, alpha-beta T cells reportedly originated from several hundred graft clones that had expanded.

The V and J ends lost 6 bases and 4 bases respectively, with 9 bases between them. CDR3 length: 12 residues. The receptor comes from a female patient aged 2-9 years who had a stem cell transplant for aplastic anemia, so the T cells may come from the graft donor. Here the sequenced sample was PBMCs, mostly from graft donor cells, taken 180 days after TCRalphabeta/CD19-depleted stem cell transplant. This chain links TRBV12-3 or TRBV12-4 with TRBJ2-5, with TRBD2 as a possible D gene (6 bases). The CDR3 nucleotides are TGTGCCAGCAGCAGACTAGTAGAGACCCAGTACTTC. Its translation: CASSRLVETQYF.